The TCR beta chain under discussion was sequenced for a study of monozygotic twins with inflammatory bowel disease. Regarding the study as a whole: Repertoire likeness was no different across concordant and discordant twins, perhaps owing to restricted power. Compared with healthy co-twins, IBD patients showed reduced TCRbeta repertoire diversity by inverse Simpson.

This CDR3 contains 16 residues. CDR1 and CDR2 from the germline V gene are KGHSH and LQKENI. TCRdb re-called the 5' RACE reads and catalogs CDR3 proteins one per entry, DNA excluded. This sample's table reports roughly 90,000 distinct CDR3 sequences. As to this clonotype: Its specificity is not known.

The source material was blood. This clonotype was obtained from a human donor with ulcerative colitis or Crohn's disease, or a healthy co-twin of an affected twin (not recorded which). This sequence joins TRBV18 and TRBJ2-3; the TCRdb call, TRBD2, lacks DNA for checking. The CDR3 protein is CASSPLAGRGTDTQYF.